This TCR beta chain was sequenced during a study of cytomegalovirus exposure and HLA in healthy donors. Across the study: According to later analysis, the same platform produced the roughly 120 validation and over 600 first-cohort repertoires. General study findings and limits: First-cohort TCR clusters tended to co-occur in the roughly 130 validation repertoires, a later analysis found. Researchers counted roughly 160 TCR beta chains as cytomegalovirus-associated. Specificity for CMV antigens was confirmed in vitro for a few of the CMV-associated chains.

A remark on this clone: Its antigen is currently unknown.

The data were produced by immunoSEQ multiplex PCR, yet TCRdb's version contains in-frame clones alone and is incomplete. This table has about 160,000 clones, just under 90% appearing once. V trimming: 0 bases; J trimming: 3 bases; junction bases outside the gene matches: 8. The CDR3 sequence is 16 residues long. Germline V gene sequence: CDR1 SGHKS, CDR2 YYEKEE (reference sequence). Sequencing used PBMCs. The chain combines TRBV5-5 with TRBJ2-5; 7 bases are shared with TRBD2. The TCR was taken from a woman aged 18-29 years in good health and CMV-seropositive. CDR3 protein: CASSLARDYMEETQYF. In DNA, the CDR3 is TGTGCCAGCAGCTTGGCCCGGGACTATATGGAAGAGACCCAGTACTTC.